This TCR beta chain was observed in a study of T cell clonotyping in hematopoietic cell transplantation (dated by TCRdb to about 2021). As for the study more broadly: A total of some 130 blood samples were gathered in the study from 35 consecutive transplant recipients along with their related donors. Recruitment of patients ran from late 2015 to early 2017, and follow-up continued until late 2020 or until death.

Overall study outcomes, separate from this receptor: Donor and pretransplant recipient Inverse Simpson Index values predicted broader posttransplant TCR repertoire diversity. Recipient repertoires showed only a small fraction of overlap with donor repertoires, and over 97% appeared de novo at the given depth. The sample size was limited, and because cells were not sorted, the contributions of CD4 and CD8 repertoires could not be separated. A decrease in recipient TCR diversity was observed after transplant, and a progressive increase in pathologically expanded clonotypes was seen from day 30 to day 180.

Unmatched junction bases come to 7, with V trimmed by 2 bases and J by 6 bases. The CDR3, from cysteine to phenylalanine, totals 15 residues. The CDR3 DNA has 45 bases and is translated from base 1. Via the germline V gene (reference sequence), CDR1 is SGHNT and CDR2 YYREEE. On this clone itself: Its antigen is still unknown. No base-level quality is on record; no much larger clone is a single base apart.

The time point label of this sample denotes: 30 days after allo-HCT. Blood from recipients was drawn roughly 28 days before transplant, then again at days 30, 100 and 180 after transplant. Nuclei Lysis Solution was used to extract genomic DNA from fresh or cryopreserved unfractionated peripheral blood mononuclear cells. With the immunoSEQ assay, which is a bias-controlled multiplex PCR relying on V- and J-specific primers, TCR beta CDR3 regions were amplified from genomic DNA. In a second PCR step, a proprietary barcode and Illumina adapter sequences were attached to the CDR3 amplicons. CDR3 libraries were sequenced on an Illumina MiSeq instrument. The published analysis was carried out like this. Export and quality control were handled in immunoSEQ Analyzer 3.0, while downstream analyses relied on R Bioconductor and Immunarch. Only productive rearrangements in the normalized downsampled data set were used to calculate repertoire metrics. In the normalized cohort, clonotypes with more than 5 templates were defined as pathologically expanded. The Inverse Simpson Index served as the measure of repertoire diversity. To capture all clonotypes, CMV-specificity analyses were performed on the non-normalized data set. TCRdb carries this immuneACCESS record with in-frame sequences only. Its versions omit some clonotypes, under half of them owing to an unresolved V gene in the studies checked, with the rest unexplained. The V and J calls and the clone size are those of that table, but D and trimming were determined from the DNA. The sample records 14,000 or so clones, around 97% of which are singletons. Approximately 4.2% of the sample rests with the top ten.

Material: peripheral blood mononuclear cells, obtained 30 days after allogeneic stem cell transplant. This clonotype originated in a female patient aged 50-59 years who had an allogeneic stem cell transplant from an unrelated donor, so T cells may come from the graft donor. Some clones in this sample may be carry-over from other donors' samples. Recombination joined TRBV5-4 with TRBJ2-2, and TRBD1 matches 7 of the central bases. The bases are TGTGCCAGCAGCTTACAGGGGCAGGGTTCCGGGGAGCTGTTTTTT. Its protein product is CASSLQGQGSGELFF.